This T cell receptor beta chain was captured in a study of T cell changes during pregnancy in multiple sclerosis. The method was immunoSEQ multiplex PCR; TCRdb's version includes in-frame clones alone and lacks a portion of them. The sample shows 40,000 to 55,000 clones, around 93% of them seen only once. Trimming removed 0 bases at V and 8 bases at J, with 10 bases between. The CDR3 is 13 residues long. The receptor was isolated from a female donor with multiple sclerosis, enrolled in a pregnancy study. The V gene is TRBV23-1, the J gene TRBJ1-1; D perhaps matches TRBD1 (5 bases). TRBV23-1 is an ORF, and what it does is uncertain. Specimen: CD8+ T cells from peripheral blood mononuclear cells, collected in the second trimester of pregnancy. The CDR3 is CASSQSQGEEAFF. DNA for the CDR3: TGCGCCAGCAGTCAATCTCAGGGCGAAGAAGCTTTCTTT.